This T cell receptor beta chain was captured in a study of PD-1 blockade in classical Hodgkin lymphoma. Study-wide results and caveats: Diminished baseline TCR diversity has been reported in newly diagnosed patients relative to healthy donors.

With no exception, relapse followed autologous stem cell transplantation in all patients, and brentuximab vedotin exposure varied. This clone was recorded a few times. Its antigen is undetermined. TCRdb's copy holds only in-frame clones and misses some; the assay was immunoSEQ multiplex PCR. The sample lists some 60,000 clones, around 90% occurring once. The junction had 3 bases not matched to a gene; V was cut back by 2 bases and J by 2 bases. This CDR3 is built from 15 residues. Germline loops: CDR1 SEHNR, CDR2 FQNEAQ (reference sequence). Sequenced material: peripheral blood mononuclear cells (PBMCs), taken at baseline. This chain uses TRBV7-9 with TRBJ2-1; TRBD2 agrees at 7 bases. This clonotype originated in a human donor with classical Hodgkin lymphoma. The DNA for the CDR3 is TGTGCCAGCAGCTTAACTCGGGGGGCCTACAATGAGCAGTTCTTC. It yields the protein CASSLTRGAYNEQFF.